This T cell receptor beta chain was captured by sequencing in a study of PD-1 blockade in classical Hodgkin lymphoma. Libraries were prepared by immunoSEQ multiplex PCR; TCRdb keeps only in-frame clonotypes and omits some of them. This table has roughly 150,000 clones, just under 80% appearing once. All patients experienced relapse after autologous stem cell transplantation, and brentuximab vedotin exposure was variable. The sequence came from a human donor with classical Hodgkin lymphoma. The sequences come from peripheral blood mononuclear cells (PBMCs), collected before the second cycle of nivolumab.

CDR3 nucleotides: TGTGCCAGCTCATCGGGACAGGGTGTCTACAATGAGCAGTTCTTC. It encodes CASSSGQGVYNEQFF. This chain links TRBV18 with TRBJ2-1; 9 nucleotides match TRBD1. This CDR3 has 15 residues. With 5 bases clipped from V and 3 bases from J, the junction kept 5 bases outside the gene matches. The germline V gene has CDR1 KGHSH and CDR2 LQKENI.